Given below is one T cell receptor beta chain in context. Antigen unknown. This entry belongs to a study of shared clonotypes between healthy human individuals. Whole-study context: CD4 naive cells filled three plates per donor, CD4 memory three, CD8 naive two and CD8 memory one. Broader study findings: Generation probabilities were higher for clonotypes shared across all four sorted-subset donors than for unshared ones.

Per the germline V gene, CDR1 is MGHRA and CDR2 is YSYEKL. This CDR3 has 16 residues. V was shortened by 1 base and J by 0 bases, with 13 bases between the two germline ends. The study drew its donors from healthy HIV-negative adults without recent acute infections or vaccinations. Nashville, Tennessee was home to all donors, who were Caucasian adults. Repertoires were generated with immunoSEQ multiplex PCR, while TCRdb's copy carries only in-frame clones and drops some. This repertoire shows some 1,100,000 clones, about 80% found once; its top ten account for 0.5% to 0.6%. The sequenced sample consisted of memory CD4+ T cells from PBMCs. Subset meaning: CD45RA-negative fraction. The chain couples TRBV4-1 to TRBJ2-7; maybe TRBD2 (6 bases). The TCR originated in a man between 18 and 29 years old in good health. Some clones in this sample may be carry-over from other donors' samples. CDR3 loop: CASSQGRTKSSYEQYF. Written as DNA, the CDR3 is TGCGCCAGCAGCCAAGGCCGGACTAAAAGCTCCTACGAGCAGTACTTC.